A single sample gave rise to the 9 T cell receptor beta chains below, sequenced in a study of prognosis after radiotherapy for stage I lung cancer. Multiplex PCR in two rounds served to amplify TCR beta CDR3 from genomic DNA. Primers targeting each individual TRBV and TRBJ gene were applied in first-round PCR. Each CDR3 protein is one row after TCRdb ran MiXCR on the multiplex PCR reads. The profile shows 9,500 to 12,000 distinct CDR3 sequences, approximately 40% of them singletons. The starting material was PBMCs, obtained before or after stereotactic body radiation therapy (not recorded which). These receptors were collected from a donor of 50 years or more with non-small cell lung cancer.

This clonotype was recorded many times. The chain joins TRBV4-1 to TRBJ2-1, with 7 bases that match TRBD1. Germline assignment: CDR1 MGHRA and CDR2 YSYEKL. The CDR3 is 15 amino acids. V lost 6 bases and J lost 8; bases outside the gene matches: 13. Written as DNA, the CDR3 is TGCGCCAGCAGAAAAACGGTGACAGGGTTCGATGAGCAGTTCTTC. Translating it yields CASRKTVTGFDEQFF.

This clonotype qualifies as medium-sized (0.01 to 0.1%). The chain uses TRBV12-3 or TRBV12-4 and TRBJ1-5; D might be TRBD1 (6 bases). The CDR3 runs to 14 residues. V gave up 6 bases and J gave up 2 bases, with 11 bases separating them. The CDR3 DNA follows: TGTGCCAGCAGCCCTAGGGGGGGCAATCAGCCCCAGCATTTT. It encodes CASSPRGGNQPQHF.

This clonotype was picked up many times. The chain is built from TRBV6-4 and TRBJ1-2; no clear D. CDR3 length equals 13 residues. Trimming shortened V by 3 bases and J by 4 bases, and 9 bases separated the two germline ends. Germline CDR1 and CDR2: MRHNA and SNTAGT. The CDR3 spells CASSEGLFYGYTF. The CDR3 DNA is TGTGCCAGCAGTGAGGGTCTATTCTATGGCTACACCTTC.

Ten or more counts support this clonotype. The chain couples TRBV25-1 to TRBJ2-3; D not certain. Per the germline V gene, CDR1 is MGHDK and CDR2 is SYGVNS. V was cut by 6 bases and J by 2 bases, with 3 bases left in between. The CDR3 is made up of 11 amino acids. CDR3 protein: CASRITDTQYF. The CDR3 DNA reads TGTGCCAGCAGAATCACAGATACGCAGTATTTT.

The rearrangement joins TRBV24-1 to TRBJ2-2; maybe TRBD2 (6 bases). V dropped 9 bases and J dropped 5 bases, with 24 bases sitting between them. The CDR3 length is 17 residues. Looked up from germline, CDR1 is KGHDR and CDR2 is SFDVKD. The CDR3 DNA follows: TGTGCCACCGGTTATTTGCGCGGGGAAAGAGGAACCGGGGAGCTGTTTTTT. Residues: CATGYLRGERGTGELFF.

About this clonotype itself: One base away lies a much larger clone, so this may be a sequencing read error. V gene TRBV10-3 combines with J gene TRBJ2-3, with D hard to call. CDR1 and CDR2 (germline): ENHRY, SYGVKD. Trimming removed 7 bases at V and 8 bases at J, with 16 bases between. The CDR3 has 13 residues. The CDR3 nucleotides are TGTGCCATCAAGTTTGATTCTTTGGGTACGCAGTATTTT. Its translation: CAIKFDSLGTQYF.

The sample holds many counts of this clonotype. CDR3 nucleotides: TGTGCCAGCAGCCAAGAAAGTTGGGGACTTAATGAAAAACTGTTTTTT. It codes for CASSQESWGLNEKLFF. This sequence joins TRBV4-2 and TRBJ1-4; D is possibly TRBD1 (5 bases). This CDR3 is 16 amino acids long. V lost 0 bases, J lost 4 bases, and 12 bases lay in between. Germline CDR1 reads LGHNA; CDR2 reads YNFKEQ.

The chain links TRBV5-8 to TRBJ2-1, with D tentatively TRBD1 (5 bases). Germline loops: CDR1 SGHTS, CDR2 YDEGEE. V gave up 3 bases and J gave up 2 bases, with 15 bases separating them. This CDR3 region has 16 residues. The CDR3 sequence is CASSSSTGKAYNEQFF. In DNA, the CDR3 is TGTGCCAGCAGCTCTTCTACAGGAAAGGCCTACAATGAGCAGTTCTTC. The full variable domain, completed using reference TRBV5-8 and TRBJ2-1, is EAGVTQSPTHLIKTRGQQATLRCSPISGHTSVYWYQQALGLGLQFLLWYDEGEERNRGNFPPRFSGRQFPNYSSELNVNALELEDSALYLCASSSSTGKAYNEQFFGPGTRLTVL.

This clonotype has a count of ten or more. The chain uses TRBV4-3 and TRBJ2-2; TRBD2 might be the D (5 bases). Deletions cut 1 base from V and 5 bases from J, with 11 bases between. Germline CDR1 LGHNA, CDR2 YSLEER. The CDR3 totals 15 residues. The CDR3 sequence: CASSQVLTGTGELFF. CDR3 nucleotide sequence: TGCGCCAGCAGCCAAGTGTTAACGGGGACCGGGGAGCTGTTTTTT.